Each of the 12 T cell receptor beta chains below was sequenced from the same sample in a study of blood T cell repertoires in COVID-19. The method was immunoSEQ multiplex PCR; TCRdb's version includes in-frame clones alone and lacks a portion of them. The profile shows about 56,000 clones, roughly 87% of them singletons. The sample was peripheral blood. These receptors all come from a woman in her fifties or sixties with COVID-19, enrolled during active disease.

The genes are TRBV6-5 and TRBJ1-1, with 10 bases lining up with TRBD1. The germline CDR1 and CDR2 sequences are MNHEY and SVGAGI. The CDR3 consists of 15 residues. V trimming: 6 bases; J trimming: 7 bases; junction bases outside the gene matches: 11. CDR3 DNA sequence: TGTGCCAGCAGGGGGCCGGGACAGGGGACTTATGAAGCTTTCTTT. Its translation: CASRGPGQGTYEAFF.

The chain carries TRBV19 and TRBJ2-7; 9 bases align to TRBD1. Looked up from germline, CDR1 is LNHDA and CDR2 is SQIVND (reference sequence). V was pared by 6 bases and J by 3 bases, with 12 bases of the junction left unmatched. This CDR3 has 16 residues. The CDR3 region has the DNA TGTGCCAGTAGCCCCTCCGGGACAGGGCCCCTCTACGAGCAGTACTTC. Translating it yields CASSPSGTGPLYEQYF.

The chain uses TRBV5-1 and TRBJ1-1; 9 nucleotides align to TRBD1. CDR1 is SGHRS and CDR2 is YFSETQ in the germline V gene. V was clipped by 1 base and J by 5 bases; unmatched bases: 9. This CDR3 contains 16 residues. The CDR3 DNA reads as TGCGCCAGCAGCTTGAAGACAGGGGGTCTCCAAACTGAAGCTTTCTTT. The encoded protein is CASSLKTGGLQTEAFF.

This chain links TRBV4-2 with TRBJ2-5, with D maybe TRBD2 (5 bases). This CDR3 region has 15 residues. Germline V CDR1 and CDR2: LGHNA, YNFKEQ. V lost 0 bases to trimming and J lost 4 bases, with 12 bases between them. CDR3 bases: TGTGCCAGCAGCCAAGATCCGGGGAGTGGAGAGACCCAGTACTTC. Translated, it gives CASSQDPGSGETQYF.

CDR3 sequence reads: CATSASGGARNEQFF. CDR3 bases: TGTGCCACCAGTGCCAGCGGGGGGGCGAGGAATGAGCAGTTCTTC. The V call is TRBV24-1, the J call TRBJ2-1; 10 nucleotides line up with TRBD2. This CDR3 is built from 15 residues. Trimming cost V 5 bases and J 7 bases; bases outside gene matches: 7. Germline CDR1 and CDR2: KGHDR and SFDVKD.

This rearrangement joins TRBV19 to TRBJ1-1; D might be TRBD1 (5 bases). The CDR3 totals 15 residues. Germline-derived CDR1 and CDR2 are LNHDA and SQIVND (reference sequence). The V and J ends lost 3 bases and 4 bases respectively, with 15 bases between them. The CDR3 sequence is CASSMAASRGTEAFF. Written as DNA, the CDR3 is TGTGCCAGTAGTATGGCGGCCAGTAGGGGCACTGAAGCTTTCTTT.

This chain uses TRBV29-1 with TRBJ1-2; 10 nucleotides match TRBD1. V trimming: 6 bases; J trimming: 2 bases; junction bases outside the gene matches: 9. The length of the CDR3 is 15 residues. In germline, CDR1 is SQVTM, CDR2 ANQGSEA. CDR3 sequence: CSVPSPTGGNYGYTF. The CDR3 region has the DNA TGCAGCGTCCCTTCGCCGACAGGGGGCAACTATGGCTACACCTTC.

The chain has TRBV5-1 and TRBJ2-7, with 7 bases that match TRBD2. Trimming took 4 bases from V and 4 from J; bases not matched to a gene: 5. Per the germline V gene, CDR1 is SGHRS and CDR2 is YFSETQ. This CDR3 is built from 13 residues. This chain's CDR3 is CASSRERGYEQYF. CDR3 in DNA: TGCGCCAGCAGCAGGGAGCGGGGATACGAGCAGTACTTC.

V is TRBV30 and J is TRBJ1-2; 10 nucleotides line up with TRBD1. V gave up 3 bases and J gave up 2 bases; unmatched junction bases: 0. Germline CDR1 GTSNPN, CDR2 SVGIG (reference sequence). There are 13 residues in the CDR3. CDR3 DNA sequence: TGTGCCTGGAGGGGACAGGGGAACTATGGCTACACCTTC. It specifies CAWRGQGNYGYTF.

This rearrangement joins TRBV5-4 to TRBJ1-1; no reliable D call. The germline CDR1 and CDR2 sequences are SGHNT and YYREEE (reference sequence). V was clipped by 0 bases and J by 3 bases, with 12 bases between them. The CDR3 extends over 15 amino acids. The CDR3 reads CASSLAPARYTEAFF. DNA for the CDR3: TGTGCCAGCAGCTTGGCCCCCGCACGGTACACTGAAGCTTTCTTT.

V and J are TRBV11-3 and TRBJ2-5; 10 positions agree with TRBD1. The trim removed 3 bases at V and 5 bases at J, leaving 6 bases unmatched. This CDR3 contains 15 residues. In germline, CDR1 is SGHNT, CDR2 YENEEA. The DNA of the CDR3 is TGTGCCAGCAGCTTGGGGGGACAGGGGAGGGAGACCCAGTACTTC. It codes for CASSLGGQGRETQYF.

The chain carries TRBV9 and TRBJ1-5; maybe TRBD1 (5 bases). Between the trimmed V and J ends, which lost 4 bases and 6 bases, there was a span of 8 bases. The CDR3 is 12 residues long. Germline V CDR1 and CDR2: SGDLS, YYNGEE. The chain's CDR3 is CASSTGGQPQHF. Here the CDR3 DNA reads TGTGCCAGCAGCACCGGGGGTCAGCCCCAGCATTTT.